This paragraph reports one TCR beta chain. In Seattle, patients joined the study during active infection and were tracked longitudinally. With 4 bases clipped from V and 4 bases from J, the junction kept 7 bases outside the gene matches. Germline V gives CDR1 SGHTA, CDR2 FQGNSA. The CDR3 is 15 amino acids. This record belongs to a study of blood T cell repertoires in COVID-19. About the study: Sites across the United States, Italy and Spain contributed samples from acute and convalescent COVID-19.

Profiled with immunoSEQ multiplex PCR; TCRdb holds only in-frame clones, not every one. The sample yields 500,000 to 600,000 clones, approximately 88% seen once. The rearrangement links TRBV7-2 to TRBJ1-5; 7 positions match TRBD1. Source material: peripheral blood. The TCR was taken from a woman aged 45-60 years with COVID-19, enrolled during active disease. CDR3 amino acids: CASSSGGTVNQPQHF. The DNA for the CDR3 is TGTGCCAGCAGCTCAGGGGGGACAGTGAATCAGCCCCAGCATTTT.